These T cell receptor beta chains were read from a single sample in a study of T cells in Graves' hyperthyroidism and ophthalmopathy. Each CDR3 protein gets one entry after TCRdb re-called the multiplex PCR reads with MiXCR. The sample holds around 500,000 distinct CDR3 sequences; about 20% are singletons and the top ten take around 50%. The sequenced sample was blood. These receptors were collected from a woman between 65 and 79 years old with Graves' ophthalmopathy. Both conserved end residues are part of each CDR3.

v_gene | CDR3aa
TRBV7-3 | CASSLRAGGEYEQYF
TRBV10-1 | CASTGGNTGELFF
TRBV29-1 | CSIGPTSGTDTQYF
TRBV6-1 | CASTMGQGVNEQYF
TRBV12-3/TRBV12-4 | CTSSLGPGSYEQYF
TRBV6-2/TRBV6-3 | CASSYSQGAHNQPQHF
TRBV12-3/TRBV12-4 | CASSSQGVWTEAFF
TRBV6-2/TRBV6-3 | CASSSLGLAGGGYNEQFF
TRBV6-1 | CASSGGTERLYEQYF
TRBV12-3/TRBV12-4 | CASSPGTRGDSPLHF
TRBV20-1 | CSAPPRGPPTDTQYF
TRBV28 | CATGGGEQFF
TRBV5-5 | CASSLLTVNSPLHF
TRBV5-1 | CASSLAVWLAGEETQYF
TRBV6-1 | CASSLAGFTGELFF
TRBV18 | CASSPSSIDHQPQHF
TRBV2 | CASSVSRFITDTQYF
TRBV12-5 | CASGLVLHIRQGLDYEQYF
TRBV20-1 | CSAPGTSNTEAFF
TRBV28 | CASTRANRGQTKRINEQFF
TRBV6-2/TRBV6-3 | CASSWTGDYGYTF
TRBV18 | CASSPGQNYGYTF
TRBV30 | CAWSLSGANVLTF
TRBV28 | CASSPGQGPTNEKLFF
TRBV2 | CASSEGRGMNTEAFF
TRBV7-2 | CASSPETSADEQYF
TRBV6-1 | CASNGTGEDTQYF
TRBV28 | CASRPPPSGSYNEQFF
TRBV20-1 | CSARPQDRGNTEAFF
TRBV28 | CASRSDRDHEQFF
TRBV6-1 | CASSRVLEQYF
TRBV19 | CASRPGGKRDEQYF
TRBV30 | CAWSVPGTQYF
TRBV7-9 | CASSRRGSGSNEQFF
TRBV29-1 | CSVESPGDRLGGYTF
TRBV19 | CASSRMDEVTGELFF
TRBV5-1 | CASSSTGDAPYGYTF
TRBV28 | CASSLGSSNTEAFF
TRBV10-3 | CAISPPGPAFEQYF
TRBV20-1 | CSARVVQGQLYNEQFF
TRBV9 | CASSVDEGSGETQYF
TRBV28 | CASSSTGGLYNEQFF
TRBV3-1 | CASSRETWTSGRYNEQFF
TRBV6-1 | CASSGRDRRAFF
TRBV6-1 | CASSSLYKAPYGYTF
TRBV20-1 | CSAGTSGRLYNEQFF
TRBV7-2 | CASSRDLGGGYTF
TRBV6-1 | CASSPSYSGGANVLTF